This TCR beta chain emerged from a study of blood T cell repertoires in COVID-19. For the study at large: The analysed material was cDNA or gDNA that came from T cells, B-cell-depleted T cells, or PBMCs.

Authors' processing steps: Estimation of nucleated cell counts was performed using reference gene primer amplification. The method was immunoSEQ multiplex PCR; TCRdb's version includes in-frame clones alone and lacks a portion of them. V and J calls and clone size are given by that table; D and trimming were obtained from the DNA. The table includes around 160,000 clones, roughly 93% detected once. The origin of this receptor is a man aged 18-30 years with acute or convalescent COVID-19. The sample taken for sequencing was peripheral blood.

This CDR3 is CASSPLQGYEKLFF. CDR3 nucleotide sequence: TGTGCCAGCTCACCTTTACAGGGATATGAAAAACTGTTTTTT. This chain uses TRBV18 with TRBJ1-4; D may be TRBD1 (6 bases). Trimming shortened V by 3 bases and J by 6 bases, and 11 bases separated the two germline ends. The CDR3 extends over 14 amino acids. Per germline, CDR1 KGHSH and CDR2 LQKENI.